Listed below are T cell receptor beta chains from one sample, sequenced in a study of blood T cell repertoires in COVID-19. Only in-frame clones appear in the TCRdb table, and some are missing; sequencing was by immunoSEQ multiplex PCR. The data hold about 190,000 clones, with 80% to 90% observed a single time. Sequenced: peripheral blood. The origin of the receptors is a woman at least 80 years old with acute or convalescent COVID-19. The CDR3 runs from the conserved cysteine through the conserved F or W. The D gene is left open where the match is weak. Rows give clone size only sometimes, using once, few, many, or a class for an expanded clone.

cdr3_nt: TGCGCCAGCAGTACGGACGGGAACTCTGGAAACACCATATATTTT; cdr3_aa: CASSTDGNSGNTIYF; v_call: TRBV10-1; d_call: -; clone_size: -; j_call: TRBJ1-3
cdr3_nt: TGTGCCAGTAGTATTGTGGGGGGGCTGGCGGGAGGGCCAACAGATACGCAGTATTTT; cdr3_aa: CASSIVGGLAGGPTDTQYF; v_call: TRBV19; d_call: TRBD2; clone_size: -; j_call: TRBJ2-3
cdr3_nt: TGTGCCAGCAGTGACTCGTCCAGGGTTACCATATATTTT; cdr3_aa: CASSDSSRVTIYF; v_call: TRBV6-2/TRBV6-3; d_call: -; clone_size: -; j_call: TRBJ1-3
cdr3_nt: TGTGCCAGCAGCGACGGCTATGGCTACACCTTC; cdr3_aa: CASSDGYGYTF; v_call: TRBV9; d_call: -; clone_size: medium-sized; j_call: TRBJ1-2
cdr3_nt: TGTGCCACCAGGGGACAGGGGACAGATACGCAGTATTTT; cdr3_aa: CATRGQGTDTQYF; v_call: TRBV27; d_call: TRBD1; clone_size: -; j_call: TRBJ2-3
cdr3_nt: TGTGCCAGCAGTCCCGTGGGCTTGAGACAGGGGGCCTATGGCTACACCTTC; cdr3_aa: CASSPVGLRQGAYGYTF; v_call: TRBV27; d_call: TRBD1; clone_size: -; j_call: TRBJ1-2
cdr3_nt: TGTGCCAGCAGTTTATACAGGGCCAATAATTCACCCCTCCACTTT; cdr3_aa: CASSLYRANNSPLHF; v_call: TRBV28; d_call: -; clone_size: -; j_call: TRBJ1-6
cdr3_nt: TGTGCCAGCTCACCACTGAACGTTGGAGACCTAATGAACATTCAGTACTTC; cdr3_aa: CASSPLNVGDLMNIQYF; v_call: TRBV18; d_call: -; clone_size: -; j_call: TRBJ2-4
cdr3_nt: TGTGCCAGCTCGTCTATTTCGGGACAGGGGGCCCCCCACTTT; cdr3_aa: CASSSISGQGAPHF; v_call: TRBV18; d_call: TRBD1; clone_size: -; j_call: TRBJ1-6
cdr3_nt: TGTGCCAGCAGATGGCAGACAACTAATTCACCCCTCCACTTT; cdr3_aa: CASRWQTTNSPLHF; v_call: TRBV2; d_call: -; clone_size: few; j_call: TRBJ1-6
cdr3_nt: TGCGCCAGCAGCCAATCCCCGCTTCAGGTGGACTATGGCTACACCTTC; cdr3_aa: CASSQSPLQVDYGYTF; v_call: TRBV4-3; d_call: -; clone_size: -; j_call: TRBJ1-2
cdr3_nt: TGTGCCAGCAGTGTGGGAGGCTATGGCTACACCTTC; cdr3_aa: CASSVGGYGYTF; v_call: TRBV2; d_call: -; clone_size: -; j_call: TRBJ1-2
cdr3_nt: TGTGCCAGCAGACGACAGGCCCTTCAGGGGACCCAGTACTTC; cdr3_aa: CASRRQALQGTQYF; v_call: TRBV6-5; d_call: -; clone_size: -; j_call: TRBJ2-5
cdr3_nt: TGCAGTGCTAGTCGACAGGGGGCGGGGACCGGGGAGCTGTTTTTT; cdr3_aa: CSASRQGAGTGELFF; v_call: TRBV20-1; d_call: TRBD1; clone_size: -; j_call: TRBJ2-2
cdr3_nt: TGTGCCAGCAGTTTATGGGTGAGGCCAGGGGGAAGGGTTCAGCCCCAGCATTTT; cdr3_aa: CASSLWVRPGGRVQPQHF; v_call: TRBV28; d_call: TRBD1; clone_size: -; j_call: TRBJ1-5
cdr3_nt: TGCGCCAGCAGCCACGAGGCCGGGACTACCCAAGAGACCCAGTACTTC; cdr3_aa: CASSHEAGTTQETQYF; v_call: TRBV4-3; d_call: TRBD2; clone_size: -; j_call: TRBJ2-5
cdr3_nt: TGTGCCAGCAGCTTGGTAGACAGGGAATCCGGGGAGCTGTTTTTT; cdr3_aa: CASSLVDRESGELFF; v_call: TRBV5-5; d_call: TRBD1; clone_size: -; j_call: TRBJ2-2
cdr3_nt: TGTGCCATCAGTGGAGCCAGACAGGGTGTAACGGCTTTCTTT; cdr3_aa: CAISGARQGVTAFF; v_call: TRBV10-3; d_call: TRBD1; clone_size: -; j_call: TRBJ1-1
cdr3_nt: TGTGCCATCGGGGTGACAGGGGGCGGAGGCTGGGGCTACACCTTC; cdr3_aa: CAIGVTGGGGWGYTF; v_call: TRBV10-3; d_call: TRBD1; clone_size: -; j_call: TRBJ1-2
cdr3_nt: TGCGCCAGCAGCCAAGATAAGGGACAGGGGCGTCGAGCTTTCTTT; cdr3_aa: CASSQDKGQGRRAFF; v_call: TRBV4-3; d_call: TRBD1; clone_size: -; j_call: TRBJ1-1
cdr3_nt: TGTGCCAGCAGACCCGCGGGGACAGGGATTACCGGGGAGCTGTTTTTT; cdr3_aa: CASRPAGTGITGELFF; v_call: TRBV7-3; d_call: TRBD1; clone_size: -; j_call: TRBJ2-2
cdr3_nt: TGTGCCAGCAGCTCGTCAGGGCTTGGGCAGTTCTTC; cdr3_aa: CASSSSGLGQFF; v_call: TRBV5-4; d_call: -; clone_size: -; j_call: TRBJ2-1
cdr3_nt: TGTGCAAGTCGCCCCGGGACTAGCGGAAACAATGAGCTCATTACCGGGGAGCTGTTTTTT; cdr3_aa: CASRPGTSGNNELITGELFF; v_call: TRBV12-2; d_call: -; clone_size: -; j_call: TRBJ2-2
cdr3_nt: TGCGCCAGCAGCTTGGGGGACAGGGTGTCTGGCTACACCTTC; cdr3_aa: CASSLGDRVSGYTF; v_call: TRBV5-1; d_call: TRBD1; clone_size: -; j_call: TRBJ1-2
cdr3_nt: TGTGCCAGCAGCCCGAGCTCTGGGGCCAACGTCCTGACTTTC; cdr3_aa: CASSPSSGANVLTF; v_call: TRBV7-3; d_call: -; clone_size: few; j_call: TRBJ2-6
cdr3_nt: TGCAGCGTTGTGGGACAGGGGAGGTACGAGCAGTACTTC; cdr3_aa: CSVVGQGRYEQYF; v_call: TRBV29-1; d_call: TRBD1; clone_size: -; j_call: TRBJ2-7